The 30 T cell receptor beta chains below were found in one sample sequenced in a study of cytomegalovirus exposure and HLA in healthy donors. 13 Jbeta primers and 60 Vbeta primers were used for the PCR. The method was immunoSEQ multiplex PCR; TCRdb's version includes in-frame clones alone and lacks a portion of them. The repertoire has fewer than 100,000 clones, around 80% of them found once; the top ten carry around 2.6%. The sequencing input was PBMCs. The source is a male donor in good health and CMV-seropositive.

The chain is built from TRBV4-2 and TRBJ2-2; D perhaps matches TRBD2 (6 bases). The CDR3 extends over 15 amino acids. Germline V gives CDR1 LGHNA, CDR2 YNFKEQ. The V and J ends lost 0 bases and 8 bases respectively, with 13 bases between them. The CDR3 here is CASSQDLRGIGELFF. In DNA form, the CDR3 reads TGTGCCAGCAGCCAAGATCTTCGGGGGATTGGGGAGCTGTTTTTT.

The CDR3 sequence: CASSQGWDRANEQFF. The CDR3 coding sequence is TGCGCCAGCAGCCAAGGATGGGACAGGGCCAATGAGCAGTTCTTC. This chain joins TRBV4-1 and TRBJ2-1; 9 nucleotides align to TRBD1. Germline assignment: CDR1 MGHRA and CDR2 YSYEKL. The CDR3 has 15 amino acids. The V and J ends lost 1 base and 6 bases, in that order; junction bases with no gene match: 4.

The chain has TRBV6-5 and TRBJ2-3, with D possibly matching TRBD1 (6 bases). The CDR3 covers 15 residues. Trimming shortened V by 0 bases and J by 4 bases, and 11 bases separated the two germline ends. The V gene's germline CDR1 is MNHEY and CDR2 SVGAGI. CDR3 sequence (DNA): TGTGCCAGCAGTTACTCCGGGACAAGCGCAGATACGCAGTATTTT. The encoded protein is CASSYSGTSADTQYF.

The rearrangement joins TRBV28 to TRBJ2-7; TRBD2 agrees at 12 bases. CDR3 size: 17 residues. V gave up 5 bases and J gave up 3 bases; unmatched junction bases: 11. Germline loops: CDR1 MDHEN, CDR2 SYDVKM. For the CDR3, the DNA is TGTGCCAGCAGTCCCGGACTAGCGGGGTATGGAAGCTACGAGCAGTACTTC. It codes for CASSPGLAGYGSYEQYF.

The CDR3 DNA sequence: TGCGCCAGCAGCCCGGGGACAAAGAGGGGAGAGACCCAGTACTTC. Translating gives CASSPGTKRGETQYF. The chain has TRBV5-1 and TRBJ2-5; D is possibly TRBD1 (6 bases). The CDR3 extends over 15 amino acids. Germline CDR1 and CDR2: SGHRS and YFSETQ. V was shortened by 4 bases and J by 4 bases, with 17 bases between the two germline ends.

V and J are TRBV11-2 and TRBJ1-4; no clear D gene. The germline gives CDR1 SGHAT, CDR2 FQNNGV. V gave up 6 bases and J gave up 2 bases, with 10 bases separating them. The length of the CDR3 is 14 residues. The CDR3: CASSMEATNEKLFF. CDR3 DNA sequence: TGTGCCAGCAGTATGGAGGCGACTAATGAAAAACTGTTTTTT. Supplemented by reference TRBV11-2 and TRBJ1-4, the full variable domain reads EAGVAQSPRYKIIEKRQSVAFWCNPISGHATLYWYQQILGQGPKLLIQFQNNGVVDDSQLPKDRFSAERLKGVDSTLKIQPAKLEDSAVYLCASSMEATNEKLFFGSGTQLSVL.

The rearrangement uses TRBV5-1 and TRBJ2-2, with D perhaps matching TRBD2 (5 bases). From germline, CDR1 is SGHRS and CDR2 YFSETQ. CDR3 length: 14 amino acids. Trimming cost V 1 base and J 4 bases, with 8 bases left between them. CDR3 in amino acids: CASSLTGITGELFF. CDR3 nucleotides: TGCGCCAGCAGCTTGACCGGGATCACCGGGGAGCTGTTTTTT.

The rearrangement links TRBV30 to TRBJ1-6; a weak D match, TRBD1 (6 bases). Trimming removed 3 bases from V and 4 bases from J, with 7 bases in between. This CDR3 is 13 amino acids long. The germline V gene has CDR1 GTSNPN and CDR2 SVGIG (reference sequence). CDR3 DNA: TGTGCCTGGAGCGGACAGTATAATTCACCCCTCCACTTT. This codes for CAWSGQYNSPLHF.

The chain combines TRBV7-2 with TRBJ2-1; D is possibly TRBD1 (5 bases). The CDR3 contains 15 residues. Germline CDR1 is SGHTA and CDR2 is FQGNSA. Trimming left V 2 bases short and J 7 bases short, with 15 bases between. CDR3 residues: CASSLQGRLQNEQFF. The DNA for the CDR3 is TGTGCCAGCAGCTTACAGGGTCGGTTGCAGAATGAGCAGTTCTTC.

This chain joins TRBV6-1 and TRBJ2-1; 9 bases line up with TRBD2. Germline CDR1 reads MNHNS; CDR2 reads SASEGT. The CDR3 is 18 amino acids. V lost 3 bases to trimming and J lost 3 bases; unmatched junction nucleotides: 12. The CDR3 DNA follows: TGTGCCAGCAGTGAGGCGGAATTCCTAGCGGGATTCTACAATGAGCAGTTCTTC. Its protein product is CASSEAEFLAGFYNEQFF.

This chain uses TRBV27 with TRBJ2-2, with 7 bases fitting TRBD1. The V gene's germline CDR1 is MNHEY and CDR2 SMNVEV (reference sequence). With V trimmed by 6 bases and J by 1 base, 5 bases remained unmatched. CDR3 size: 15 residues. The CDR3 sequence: CASRTDRKNTGELFF. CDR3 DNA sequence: TGTGCCAGCAGGACGGACAGGAAGAACACCGGGGAGCTGTTTTTT.

Here the CDR3 DNA reads TGTGCCTGGAGTGCGGGATACTATGGCTACACCTTC. Residues: CAWSAGYYGYTF. The chain is built from TRBV30 and TRBJ1-2, with D uncertain. V was clipped by 1 base and J by 3 bases, with 6 bases between them. Germline values: CDR1 GTSNPN, CDR2 SVGIG (reference sequence). This CDR3 has 12 amino acids.

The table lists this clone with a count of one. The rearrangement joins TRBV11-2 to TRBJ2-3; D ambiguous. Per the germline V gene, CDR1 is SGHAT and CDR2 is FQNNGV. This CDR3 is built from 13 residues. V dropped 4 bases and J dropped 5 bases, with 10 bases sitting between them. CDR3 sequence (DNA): TGTGCCAGCAGCTCACTCTTGATAGATACGCAGTATTTT. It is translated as CASSSLLIDTQYF.

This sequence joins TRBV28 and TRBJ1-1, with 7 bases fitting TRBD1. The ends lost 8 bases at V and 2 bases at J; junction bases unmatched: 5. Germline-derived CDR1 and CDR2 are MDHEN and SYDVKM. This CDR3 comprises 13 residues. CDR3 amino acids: CASLDRANTEAFF. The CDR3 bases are TGTGCCAGCCTCGACAGGGCAAACACTGAAGCTTTCTTT.

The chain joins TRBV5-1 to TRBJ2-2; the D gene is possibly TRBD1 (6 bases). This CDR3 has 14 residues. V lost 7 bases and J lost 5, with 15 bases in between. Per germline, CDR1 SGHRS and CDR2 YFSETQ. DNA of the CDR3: TGCGCCAGCCAGGGGACCCTGGTAACCGGGGAGCTGTTTTTT. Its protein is CASQGTLVTGELFF. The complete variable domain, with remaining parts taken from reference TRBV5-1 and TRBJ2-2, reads KAGVTQTPRYLIKTRGQQVTLSCSPISGHRSVSWYQQTPGQGLQFLFEYFSETQRNKGNFPGRFSGRQFSNSRSEMNVSTLELGDSALYLCASQGTLVTGELFFGEGSRLTVL.

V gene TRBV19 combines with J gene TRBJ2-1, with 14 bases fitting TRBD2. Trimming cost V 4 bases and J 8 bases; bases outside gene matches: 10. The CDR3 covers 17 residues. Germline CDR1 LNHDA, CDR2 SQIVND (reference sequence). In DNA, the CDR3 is TGTGCCAGTAGTAAACGGACTAGCGGGAGGTTTCGCGATGAGCAGTTCTTC. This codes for CASSKRTSGRFRDEQFF.

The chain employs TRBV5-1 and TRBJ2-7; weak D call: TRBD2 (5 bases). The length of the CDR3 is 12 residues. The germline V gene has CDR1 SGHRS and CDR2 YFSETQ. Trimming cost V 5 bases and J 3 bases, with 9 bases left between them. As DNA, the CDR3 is TGCGCCAGCAGTTCAACTAGCTACGAGCAGTACTTC. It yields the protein CASSSTSYEQYF.

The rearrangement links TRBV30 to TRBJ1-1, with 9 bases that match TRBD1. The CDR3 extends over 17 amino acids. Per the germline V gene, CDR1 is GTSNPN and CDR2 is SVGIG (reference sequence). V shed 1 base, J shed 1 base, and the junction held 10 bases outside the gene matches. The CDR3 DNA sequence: TGTGCCTGGAGTGCCCGGGACAGGGAAACTCGGAACACTGAAGCTTTCTTT. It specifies CAWSARDRETRNTEAFF.

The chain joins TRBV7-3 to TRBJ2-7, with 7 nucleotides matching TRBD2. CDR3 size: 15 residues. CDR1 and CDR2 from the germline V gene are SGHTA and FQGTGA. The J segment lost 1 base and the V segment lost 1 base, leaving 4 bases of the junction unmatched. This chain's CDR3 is CASSLRAGASYEQYF. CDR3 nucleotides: TGTGCCAGCAGCTTAAGGGCGGGAGCGTCCTACGAGCAGTACTTC.

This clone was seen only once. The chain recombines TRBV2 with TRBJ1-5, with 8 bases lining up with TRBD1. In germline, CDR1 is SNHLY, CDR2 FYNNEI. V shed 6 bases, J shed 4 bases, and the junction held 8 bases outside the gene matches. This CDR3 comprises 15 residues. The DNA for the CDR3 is TGTGCCAGCAGGACAGACAGGGGTGGGAATCAGCCCCAGCATTTT. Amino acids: CASRTDRGGNQPQHF.

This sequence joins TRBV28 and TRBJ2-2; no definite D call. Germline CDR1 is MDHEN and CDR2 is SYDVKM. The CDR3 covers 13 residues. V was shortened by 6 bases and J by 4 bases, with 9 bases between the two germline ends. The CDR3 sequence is CASSPLPTGELFF. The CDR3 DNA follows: TGTGCCAGCAGCCCCCTTCCCACCGGGGAGCTGTTTTTT.

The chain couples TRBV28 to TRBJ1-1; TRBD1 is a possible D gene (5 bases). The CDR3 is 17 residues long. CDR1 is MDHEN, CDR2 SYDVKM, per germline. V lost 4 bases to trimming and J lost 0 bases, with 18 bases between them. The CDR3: CASSSNPGRGMNTEAFF. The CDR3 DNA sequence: TGTGCCAGCAGTTCCAACCCCGGGCGGGGCATGAACACTGAAGCTTTCTTT.

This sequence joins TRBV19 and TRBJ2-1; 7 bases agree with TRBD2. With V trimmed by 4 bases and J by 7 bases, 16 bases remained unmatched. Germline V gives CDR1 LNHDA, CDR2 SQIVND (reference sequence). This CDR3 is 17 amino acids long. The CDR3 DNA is TGTGCCAGTAGTACCAAAGGGGCTAGCGGCTTCGGGAATGAGCAGTTCTTC. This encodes CASSTKGASGFGNEQFF. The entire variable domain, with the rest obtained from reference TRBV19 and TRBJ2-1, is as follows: DGGITQSPKYLFRKEGQNVTLSCEQNLNHDAMYWYRQDPGQGLRLIYYSQIVNDFQKGDIAEGYSVSREKKESFPLTVTSAQKNPTAFYLCASSTKGASGFGNEQFFGPGTRLTVL.

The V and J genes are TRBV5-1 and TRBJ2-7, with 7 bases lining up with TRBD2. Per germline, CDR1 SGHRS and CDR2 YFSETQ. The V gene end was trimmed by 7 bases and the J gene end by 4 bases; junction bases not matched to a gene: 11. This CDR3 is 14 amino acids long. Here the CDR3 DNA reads TGCGCCAGCGCTCAGGTGGGGGGGTATTACGAGCAGTACTTC. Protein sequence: CASAQVGGYYEQYF.

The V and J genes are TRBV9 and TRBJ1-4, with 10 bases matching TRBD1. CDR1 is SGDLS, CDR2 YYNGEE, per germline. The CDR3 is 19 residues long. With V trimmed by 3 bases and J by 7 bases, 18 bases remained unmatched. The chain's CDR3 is CASSAPGQGSFIDIEKLFF. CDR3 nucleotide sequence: TGTGCCAGCAGCGCCCCGGGACAGGGGAGTTTCATTGATATTGAAAAACTGTTTTTT.

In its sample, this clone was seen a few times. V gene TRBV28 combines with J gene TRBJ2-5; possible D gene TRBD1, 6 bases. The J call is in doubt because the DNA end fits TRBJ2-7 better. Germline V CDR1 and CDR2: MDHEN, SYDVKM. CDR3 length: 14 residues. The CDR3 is CASRRTVTSYEQYF. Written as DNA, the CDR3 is TGTGCCAGCAGGAGGACAGTAACCTCCTACGAGCAGTACTTC.

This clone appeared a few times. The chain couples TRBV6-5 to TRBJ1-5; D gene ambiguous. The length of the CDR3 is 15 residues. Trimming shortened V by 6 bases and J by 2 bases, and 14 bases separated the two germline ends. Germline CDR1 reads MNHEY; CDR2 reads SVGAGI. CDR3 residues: CASSLGGIGNQPQHF. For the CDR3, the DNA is TGTGCCAGCAGCCTTGGAGGTATCGGCAATCAGCCCCAGCATTTT.

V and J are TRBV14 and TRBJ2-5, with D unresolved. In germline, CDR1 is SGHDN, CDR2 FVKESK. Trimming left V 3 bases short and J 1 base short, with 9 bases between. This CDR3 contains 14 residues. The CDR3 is CASSHGAIQETQYF. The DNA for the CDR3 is TGTGCCAGCAGCCACGGTGCCATCCAAGAGACCCAGTACTTC.

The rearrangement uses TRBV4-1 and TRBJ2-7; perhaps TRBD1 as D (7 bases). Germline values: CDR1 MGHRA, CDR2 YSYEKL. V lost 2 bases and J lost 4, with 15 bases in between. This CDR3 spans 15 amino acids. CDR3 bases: TGCGCCAGCAGCCAATCCGCGACAGGGACTTACGAGCAGTACTTC. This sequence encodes CASSQSATGTYEQYF.

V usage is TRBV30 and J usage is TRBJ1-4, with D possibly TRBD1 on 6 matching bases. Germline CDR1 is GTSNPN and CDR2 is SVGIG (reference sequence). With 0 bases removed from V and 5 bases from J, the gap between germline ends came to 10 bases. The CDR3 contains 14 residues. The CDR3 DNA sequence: TGTGCCTGGAGTGTAGGACAGCTGAATGAAAAACTGTTTTTT. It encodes CAWSVGQLNEKLFF.